This TCR beta chain is drawn from a study of blood T cell repertoires in COVID-19. Study at large: PBMCs, B-cell-depleted T cells, or T cells were the source of the cDNA or gDNA that made up the material.

Sequenced by immunoSEQ multiplex PCR; TCRdb stores in-frame clones only, minus some. Altogether 190,000 or so clones are present, approximately 87% being singletons, with the ten largest covering roughly 0.85%. Per the germline V gene, CDR1 is LGHNA and CDR2 is YSLEER. V was clipped by 0 bases and J by 10 bases; unmatched bases: 10. The CDR3 spans 16 residues. Sequenced: peripheral blood. This sequence originates from a young woman who had recovered from COVID-19. J is TRBJ2-1 and V is TRBV4-3; 9 nucleotides align to TRBD2. This chain's CDR3 is CASSQDRLAGHTEQFF. The CDR3 DNA is TGCGCCAGCAGCCAAGATCGGCTAGCGGGACATACCGAGCAGTTCTTC.